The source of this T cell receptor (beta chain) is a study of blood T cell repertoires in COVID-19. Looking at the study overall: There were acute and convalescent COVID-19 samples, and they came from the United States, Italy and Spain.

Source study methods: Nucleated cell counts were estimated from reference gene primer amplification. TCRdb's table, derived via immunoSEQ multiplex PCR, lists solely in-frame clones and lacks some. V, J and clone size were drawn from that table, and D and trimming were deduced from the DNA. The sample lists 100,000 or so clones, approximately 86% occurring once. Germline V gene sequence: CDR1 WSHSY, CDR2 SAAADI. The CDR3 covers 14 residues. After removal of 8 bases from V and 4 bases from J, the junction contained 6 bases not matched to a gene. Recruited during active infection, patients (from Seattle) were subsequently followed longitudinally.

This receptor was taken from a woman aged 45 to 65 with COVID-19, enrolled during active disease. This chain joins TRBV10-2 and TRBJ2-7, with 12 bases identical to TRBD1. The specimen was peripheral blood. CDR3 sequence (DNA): TGCGCCAGCCTAGGGACAGGGGGCTATTACGAGCAGTACTTC. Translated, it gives CASLGTGGYYEQYF.